The clone carrying this T cell receptor (beta chain) was detected only once. Antigen: not known. Per the germline V gene, CDR1 is SGHRS and CDR2 is YFSETQ. The CDR3 consists of 12 residues. V was shortened by 5 bases and J by 1 base, with 6 bases between the two germline ends. The data originate from a study of memory CD4+ T cells and cytomegalovirus serostatus. TCRdb's table, derived via immunoSEQ multiplex PCR, lists solely in-frame clones and lacks some. Of about 75,000 clones listed, under 80% are singletons. Study-level points and caveats: Suggested: most of the CMV-linked TCR signature lies in CD4+ memory cells.

The sort gate was single viable CD3+CD4+CD8-CD45RO+ cells for memory CD4+ T cells. The source of this sequence is an adult in good health and CMV-seropositive. The chain is built from TRBV5-1 and TRBJ1-2; TRBD1 might be the D (6 bases). Sequencing input: memory CD4+ T cells from blood. The CDR3 DNA reads as TGCGCCAGCAGGGACAGTAACTATGGCTACACCTTC. Translating gives CASRDSNYGYTF.